This passage covers 3 T cell receptor beta chains from one sample sequenced in a study of blood T cell repertoires in COVID-19. TCRdb keeps only in-frame clones here, not all; method: immunoSEQ multiplex PCR. The sample has about 180,000 clones; roughly nine tenths are singletons. Input material: peripheral blood. These TCRs come from a man between 18 and 35 years old who had recovered from COVID-19.

This clone appeared a single time. This chain connects TRBV24-1 to TRBJ2-1, with 8 bases identical to TRBD2. The V gene's germline CDR1 is KGHDR and CDR2 SFDVKD. Germline trimming cut 5 bases from V and 6 bases from J; bases unmatched to any gene: 5. CDR3 length equals 14 residues. Written as DNA, the CDR3 is TGTGCCACCAGTGCCACCGGGACTAGCAATGAGCAGTTCTTC. It yields the protein CATSATGTSNEQFF.

The genes are TRBV7-9 and TRBJ1-5; perhaps TRBD1 as D (5 bases). The CDR3 has 12 residues. CDR1 and CDR2 (germline): SEHNR, FQNEAQ (reference sequence). Trimming removed 6 bases from V and 6 bases from J, with 9 bases in between. The CDR3 here is CASSTGSQPQHF. Here the CDR3 DNA reads TGTGCCAGCAGTACAGGAAGTCAGCCCCAGCATTTT.

The genes are TRBV4-3 and TRBJ2-1, with 13 bases that match TRBD2. Germline V gene data show CDR1 as LGHNA and CDR2 as YSLEER. Losses at the gene ends were 1 base for V and 4 bases for J; bases not matched to a gene: 1. The CDR3 spans 16 residues. CDR3 nucleotides: TGCGCCAGCAGCCAAGCGGGACTAGCGGGATACAATGAGCAGTTCTTC. It encodes CASSQAGLAGYNEQFF.